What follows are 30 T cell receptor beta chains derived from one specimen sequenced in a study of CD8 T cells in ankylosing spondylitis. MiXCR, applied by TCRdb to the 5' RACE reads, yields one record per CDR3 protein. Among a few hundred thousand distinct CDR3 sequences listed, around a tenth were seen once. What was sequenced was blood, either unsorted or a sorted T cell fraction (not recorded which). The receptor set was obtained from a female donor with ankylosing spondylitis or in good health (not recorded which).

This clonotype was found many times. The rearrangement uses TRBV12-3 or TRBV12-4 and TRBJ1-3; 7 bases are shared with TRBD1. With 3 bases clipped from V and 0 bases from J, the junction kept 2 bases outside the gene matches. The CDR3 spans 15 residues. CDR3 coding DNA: TGTGCCAGCAGTTTGGGGACAGCCTCTGGAAACACCATATATTTT. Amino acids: CASSLGTASGNTIYF.

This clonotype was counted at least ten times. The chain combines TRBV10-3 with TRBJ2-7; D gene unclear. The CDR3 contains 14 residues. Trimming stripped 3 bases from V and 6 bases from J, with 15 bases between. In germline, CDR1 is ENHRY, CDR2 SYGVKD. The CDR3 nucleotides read TGTGCCATCAGTGACGGTGGTAAGGGTTTCGAGCAGTACTTC. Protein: CAISDGGKGFEQYF.

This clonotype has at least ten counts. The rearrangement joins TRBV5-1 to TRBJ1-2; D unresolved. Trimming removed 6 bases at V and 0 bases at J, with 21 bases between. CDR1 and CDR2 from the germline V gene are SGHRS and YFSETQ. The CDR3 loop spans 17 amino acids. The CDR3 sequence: CASTIGGPRGSNYGYTF. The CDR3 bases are TGCGCCAGCACTATCGGAGGTCCCCGGGGATCTAACTATGGCTACACCTTC.

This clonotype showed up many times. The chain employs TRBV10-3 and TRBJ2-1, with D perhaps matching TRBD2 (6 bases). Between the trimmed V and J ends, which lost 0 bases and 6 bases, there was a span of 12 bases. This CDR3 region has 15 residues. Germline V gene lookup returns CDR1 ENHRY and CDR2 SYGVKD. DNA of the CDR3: TGTGCCATCAGTGAGTCCAGCGGGTTCCTCAATGAGCAGTTCTTC. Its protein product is CAISESSGFLNEQFF.

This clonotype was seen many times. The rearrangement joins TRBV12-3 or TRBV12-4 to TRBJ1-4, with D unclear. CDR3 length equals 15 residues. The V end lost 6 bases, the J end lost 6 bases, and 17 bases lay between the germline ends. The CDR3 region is CASSKTASSDEKLFF. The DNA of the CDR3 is TGTGCCAGCAGCAAGACCGCCTCCTCGGATGAAAAACTGTTTTTT.

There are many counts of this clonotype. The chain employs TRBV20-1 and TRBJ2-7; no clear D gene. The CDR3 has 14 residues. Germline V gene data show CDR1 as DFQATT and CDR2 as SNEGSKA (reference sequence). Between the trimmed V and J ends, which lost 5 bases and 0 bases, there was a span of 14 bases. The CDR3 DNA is TGCAGTGCTCCCCTGGGCAGGAGCTCCTACGAGCAGTACTTC. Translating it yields CSAPLGRSSYEQYF.

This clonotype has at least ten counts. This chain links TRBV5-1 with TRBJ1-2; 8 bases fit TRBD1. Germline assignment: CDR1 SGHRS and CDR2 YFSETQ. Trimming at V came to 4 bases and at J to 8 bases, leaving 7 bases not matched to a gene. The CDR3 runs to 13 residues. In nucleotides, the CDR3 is TGCGCCAGCAGCCCCGACAGGGGCTGGGGCTACACCTTC. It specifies CASSPDRGWGYTF. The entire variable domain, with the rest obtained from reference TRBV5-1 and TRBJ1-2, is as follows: KAGVTQTPRYLIKTRGQQVTLSCSPISGHRSVSWYQQTPGQGLQFLFEYFSETQRNKGNFPGRFSGRQFSNSRSEMNVSTLELGDSALYLCASSPDRGWGYTFGSGTRLTVV.

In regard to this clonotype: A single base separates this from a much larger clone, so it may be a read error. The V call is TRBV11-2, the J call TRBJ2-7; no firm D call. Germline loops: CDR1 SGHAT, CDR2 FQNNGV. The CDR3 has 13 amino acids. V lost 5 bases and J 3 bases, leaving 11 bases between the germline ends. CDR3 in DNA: TGTGCCAGCAGCCCCGGACGGATCTACGAGCAGTACTTC. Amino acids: CASSPGRIYEQYF.

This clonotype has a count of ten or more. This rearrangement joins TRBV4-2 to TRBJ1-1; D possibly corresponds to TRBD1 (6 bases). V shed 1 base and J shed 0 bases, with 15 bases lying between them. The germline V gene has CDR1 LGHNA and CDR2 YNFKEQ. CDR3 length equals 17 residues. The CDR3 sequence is CASSQGLYGGMNTEAFF. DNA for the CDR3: TGTGCCAGCAGCCAAGGACTCTACGGGGGCATGAACACTGAAGCTTTCTTT.

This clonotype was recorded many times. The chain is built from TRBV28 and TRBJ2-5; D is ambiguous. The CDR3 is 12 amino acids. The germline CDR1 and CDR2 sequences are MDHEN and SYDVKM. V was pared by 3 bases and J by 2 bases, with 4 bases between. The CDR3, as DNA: TGTGCCAGCAGTTTTGGGCAAGAGACCCAGTACTTC. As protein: CASSFGQETQYF.

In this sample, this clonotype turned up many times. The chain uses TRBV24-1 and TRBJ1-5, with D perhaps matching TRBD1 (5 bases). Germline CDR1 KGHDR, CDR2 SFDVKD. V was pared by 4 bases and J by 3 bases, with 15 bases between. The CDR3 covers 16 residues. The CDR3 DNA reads TGTGCCACCAGTGACCCTGAGAGGGGAGACAATCAGCCCCAGCATTTT. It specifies CATSDPERGDNQPQHF.

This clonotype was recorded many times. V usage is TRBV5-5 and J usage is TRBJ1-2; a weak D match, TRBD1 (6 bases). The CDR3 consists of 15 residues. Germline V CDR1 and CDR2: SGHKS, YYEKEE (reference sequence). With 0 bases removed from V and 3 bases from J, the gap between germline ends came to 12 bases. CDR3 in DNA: TGTGCCAGCAGCTTGGGAAAGGACAGAGACTATGGCTACACCTTC. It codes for CASSLGKDRDYGYTF.

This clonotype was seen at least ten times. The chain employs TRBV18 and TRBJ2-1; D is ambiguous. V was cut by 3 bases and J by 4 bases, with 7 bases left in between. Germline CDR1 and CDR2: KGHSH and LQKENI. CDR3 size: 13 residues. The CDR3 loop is CASSPFGYNEQFF. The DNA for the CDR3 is TGTGCCAGCTCACCGTTCGGATACAATGAGCAGTTCTTC.

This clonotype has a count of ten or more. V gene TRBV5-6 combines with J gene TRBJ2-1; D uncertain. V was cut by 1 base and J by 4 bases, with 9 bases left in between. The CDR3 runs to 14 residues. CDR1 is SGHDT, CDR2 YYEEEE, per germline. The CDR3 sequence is CASSLTAIYNEQFF. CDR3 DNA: TGTGCCAGCAGCTTGACGGCGATTTACAATGAGCAGTTCTTC. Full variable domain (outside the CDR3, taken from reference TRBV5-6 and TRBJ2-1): DAGVTQSPTHLIKTRGQQVTLRCSPKSGHDTVSWYQQALGQGPQFIFQYYEEEERQRGNFPDRFSGHQFPNYSSELNVNALLLGDSALYLCASSLTAIYNEQFFGPGTRLTVL.

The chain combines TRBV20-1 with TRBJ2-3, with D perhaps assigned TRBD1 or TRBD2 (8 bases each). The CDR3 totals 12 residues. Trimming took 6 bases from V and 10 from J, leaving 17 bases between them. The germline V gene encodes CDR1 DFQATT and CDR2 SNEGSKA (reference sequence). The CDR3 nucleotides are TGCAGTGCCCGACAGGGGCGGGAGGCGCAGTATTTT. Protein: CSARQGREAQYF.

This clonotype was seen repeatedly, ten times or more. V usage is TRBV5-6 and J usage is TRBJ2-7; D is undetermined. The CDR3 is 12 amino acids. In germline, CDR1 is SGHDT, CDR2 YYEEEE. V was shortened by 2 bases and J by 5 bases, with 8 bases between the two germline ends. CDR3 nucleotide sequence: TGTGCCAGCAGCTTCTCAGGAGACGAGCAGTACTTC. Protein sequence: CASSFSGDEQYF.

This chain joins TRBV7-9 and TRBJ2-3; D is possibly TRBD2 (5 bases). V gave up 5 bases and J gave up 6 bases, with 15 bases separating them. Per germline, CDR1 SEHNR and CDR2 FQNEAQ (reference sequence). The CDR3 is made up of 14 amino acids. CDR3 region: CASSPTVASDTQYF. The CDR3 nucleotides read TGTGCCAGCAGCCCCACAGTAGCGTCGGATACGCAGTATTTT.

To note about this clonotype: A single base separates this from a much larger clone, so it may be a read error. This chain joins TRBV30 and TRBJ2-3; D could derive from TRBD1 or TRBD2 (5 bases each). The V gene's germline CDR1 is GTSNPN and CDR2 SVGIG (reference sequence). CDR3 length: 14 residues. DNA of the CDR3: TGTGCCTGGAGTGCCGGGACCCTCACAGATACGCAGTCTTTT. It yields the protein CAWSAGTLTDTQSF.

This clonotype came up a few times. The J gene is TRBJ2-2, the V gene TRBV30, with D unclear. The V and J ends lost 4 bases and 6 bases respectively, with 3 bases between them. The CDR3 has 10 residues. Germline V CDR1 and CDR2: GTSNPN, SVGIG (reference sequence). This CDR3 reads CAWKPGELFF. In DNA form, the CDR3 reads TGTGCCTGGAAACCCGGGGAGCTGTTTTTT.

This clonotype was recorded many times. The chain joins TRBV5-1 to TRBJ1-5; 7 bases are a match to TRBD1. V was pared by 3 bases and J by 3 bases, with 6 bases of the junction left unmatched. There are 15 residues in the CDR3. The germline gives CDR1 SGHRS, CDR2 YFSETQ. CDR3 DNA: TGCGCCAGCAGCTCGGGGACAGCACCCAATCAGCCCCAGCATTTT. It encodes CASSSGTAPNQPQHF. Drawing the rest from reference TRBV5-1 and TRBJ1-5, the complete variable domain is KAGVTQTPRYLIKTRGQQVTLSCSPISGHRSVSWYQQTPGQGLQFLFEYFSETQRNKGNFPGRFSGRQFSNSRSEMNVSTLELGDSALYLCASSSGTAPNQPQHFGDGTRLSIL.

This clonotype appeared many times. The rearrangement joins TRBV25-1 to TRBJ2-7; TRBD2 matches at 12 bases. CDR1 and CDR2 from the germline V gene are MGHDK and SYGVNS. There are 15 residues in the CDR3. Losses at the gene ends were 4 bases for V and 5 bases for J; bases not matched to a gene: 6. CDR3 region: CASSAFTSGRNEQYF. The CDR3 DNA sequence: TGTGCCAGCAGTGCGTTTACTAGCGGGAGGAACGAGCAGTACTTC.

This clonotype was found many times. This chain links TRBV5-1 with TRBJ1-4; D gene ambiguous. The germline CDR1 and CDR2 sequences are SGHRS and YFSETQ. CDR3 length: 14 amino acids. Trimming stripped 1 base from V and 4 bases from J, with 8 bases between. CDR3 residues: CASSLSRSNEKLFF. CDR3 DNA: TGCGCCAGCAGCTTGAGCAGGAGTAATGAAAAACTGTTTTTT.

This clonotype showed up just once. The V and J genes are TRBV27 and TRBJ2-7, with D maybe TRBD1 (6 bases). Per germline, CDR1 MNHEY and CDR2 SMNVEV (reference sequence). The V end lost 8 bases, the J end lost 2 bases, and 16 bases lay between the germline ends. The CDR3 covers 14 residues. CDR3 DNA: TGTGCCAGCCGTACCAGGGGCTGGACCTACGAGCAGTACTTC. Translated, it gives CASRTRGWTYEQYF.

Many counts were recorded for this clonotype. The CDR3 region has the DNA TGCAGTGCTACCCTACTAGCGGGGGCCTACGAGCAGTACTTC. This gives the protein CSATLLAGAYEQYF. The chain recombines TRBV20-1 with TRBJ2-7, with 11 bases matching TRBD2. Germline assignment: CDR1 DFQATT and CDR2 SNEGSKA (reference sequence). V dropped 4 bases and J dropped 2; count of bases not matched to a gene: 4. CDR3 length equals 14 residues.

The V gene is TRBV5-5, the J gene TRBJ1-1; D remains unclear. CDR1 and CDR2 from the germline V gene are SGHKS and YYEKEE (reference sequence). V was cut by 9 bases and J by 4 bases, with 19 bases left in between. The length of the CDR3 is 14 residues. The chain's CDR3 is CATRVGLRSTEAFF. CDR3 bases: TGTGCCACTCGGGTGGGGTTGCGTAGCACTGAAGCTTTCTTT.

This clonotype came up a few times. The CDR3 reads CASSPAAEQFF. The DNA for the CDR3 is TGTGCCAGCTCACCAGCGGCTGAGCAGTTCTTC. This chain joins TRBV18 and TRBJ2-1; no firm D call. The CDR3 totals 11 residues. The germline V and J ends were trimmed by 2 bases and 9 bases, with 5 bases remaining between them. CDR1 is KGHSH, CDR2 LQKENI, per germline. Full variable domain (rest looked up from reference TRBV18 and TRBJ2-1): NAGVMQNPRHLVRRRGQEARLRCSPMKGHSHVYWYRQLPEEGLKFMVYLQKENIIDESGMPKERFSAEFPKEGPSILRIQQVVRGDSAAYFCASSPAAEQFFGPGTRLTVL.

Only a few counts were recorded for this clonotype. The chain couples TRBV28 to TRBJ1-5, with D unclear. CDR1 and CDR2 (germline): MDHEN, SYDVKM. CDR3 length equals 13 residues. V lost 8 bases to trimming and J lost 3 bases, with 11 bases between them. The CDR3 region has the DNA TGTGCCAGCGGAGGGATGCCCAATCAGCCCCAGCATTTT. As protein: CASGGMPNQPQHF.

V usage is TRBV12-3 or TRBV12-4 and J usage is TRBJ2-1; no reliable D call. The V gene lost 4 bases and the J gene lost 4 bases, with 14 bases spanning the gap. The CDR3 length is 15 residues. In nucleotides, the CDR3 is TGTGCCAGCAGTTCTGAGCCCCAAACTTACAATGAGCAGTTCTTC. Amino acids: CASSSEPQTYNEQFF.

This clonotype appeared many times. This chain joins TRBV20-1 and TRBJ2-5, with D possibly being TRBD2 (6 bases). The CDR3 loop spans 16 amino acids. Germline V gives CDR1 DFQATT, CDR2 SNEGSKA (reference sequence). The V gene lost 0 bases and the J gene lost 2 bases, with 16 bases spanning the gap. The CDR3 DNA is TGCAGTGCTAGAGACATCTTCCGGGACTCGCAAGAGACCCAGTACTTC. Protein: CSARDIFRDSQETQYF.

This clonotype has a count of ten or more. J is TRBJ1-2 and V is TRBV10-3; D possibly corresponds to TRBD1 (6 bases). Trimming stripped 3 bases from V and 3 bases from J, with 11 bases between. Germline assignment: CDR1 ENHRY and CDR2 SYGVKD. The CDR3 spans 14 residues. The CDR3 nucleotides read TGTGCCATCAGTGACAGGGGCGAAGACTATGGCTACACCTTC. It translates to CAISDRGEDYGYTF.